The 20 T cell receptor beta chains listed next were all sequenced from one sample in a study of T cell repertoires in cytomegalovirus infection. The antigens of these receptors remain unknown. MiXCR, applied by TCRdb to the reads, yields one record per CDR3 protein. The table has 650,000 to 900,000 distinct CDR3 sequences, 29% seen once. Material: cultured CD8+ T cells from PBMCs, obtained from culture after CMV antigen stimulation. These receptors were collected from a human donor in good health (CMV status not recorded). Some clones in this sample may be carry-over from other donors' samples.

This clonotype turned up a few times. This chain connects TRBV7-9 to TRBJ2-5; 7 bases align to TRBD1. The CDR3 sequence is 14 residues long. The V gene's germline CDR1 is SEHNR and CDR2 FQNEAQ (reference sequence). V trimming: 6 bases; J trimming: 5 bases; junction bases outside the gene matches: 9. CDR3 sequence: CASSPRTGTETQYF. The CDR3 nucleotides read TGTGCCAGCAGTCCTCGGACAGGCACGGAGACCCAGTACTTC.

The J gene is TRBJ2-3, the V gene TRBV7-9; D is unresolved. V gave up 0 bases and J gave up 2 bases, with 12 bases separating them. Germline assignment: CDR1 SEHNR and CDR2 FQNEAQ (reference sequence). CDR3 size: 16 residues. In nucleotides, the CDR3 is TGTGCCAGCAGCTTAGCCTACACAGAGTTCACAGATACGCAGTATTTT. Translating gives CASSLAYTEFTDTQYF.

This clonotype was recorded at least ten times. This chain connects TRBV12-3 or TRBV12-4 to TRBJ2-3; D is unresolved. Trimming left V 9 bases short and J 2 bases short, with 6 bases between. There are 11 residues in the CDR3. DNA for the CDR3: TGTGCCAGTCTAACCACAGATACGCAGTATTTT. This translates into CASLTTDTQYF.

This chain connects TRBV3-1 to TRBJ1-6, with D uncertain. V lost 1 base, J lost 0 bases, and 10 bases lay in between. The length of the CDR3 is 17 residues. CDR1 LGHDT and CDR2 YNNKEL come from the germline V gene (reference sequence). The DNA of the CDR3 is TGTGCCAGCAGCCAAGGCGACTTTAGCTCCTATAATTCACCCCTCCACTTT. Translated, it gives CASSQGDFSSYNSPLHF.

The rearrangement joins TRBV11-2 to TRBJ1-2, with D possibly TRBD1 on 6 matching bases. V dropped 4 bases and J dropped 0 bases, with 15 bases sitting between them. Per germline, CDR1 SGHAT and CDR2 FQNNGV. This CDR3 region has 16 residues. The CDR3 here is CASSYWTERANYGYTF. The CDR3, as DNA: TGTGCCAGCAGCTACTGGACAGAACGAGCTAACTATGGCTACACCTTC.

The CDR3 DNA is TGTGCCAGCAGGACCCACATGGGTAAATCGGGGGAGCAGTACTTC. Its translation is CASRTHMGKSGEQYF. V and J are TRBV7-9 and TRBJ2-7; a weak D match, TRBD2 (5 bases). With 6 bases removed from V and 7 bases from J, the gap between germline ends came to 22 bases. The germline gives CDR1 SEHNR, CDR2 FQNEAQ (reference sequence). The length of the CDR3 is 15 residues. Drawing the rest from reference TRBV7-9 and TRBJ2-7, the complete variable domain is DTGVSQNPRHKITKRGQNVTFRCDPISEHNRLYWYRQTLGQGPEFLTYFQNEAQLEKSRLLSDRFSAERPKGSFSTLEIQRTEQGDSAMYLCASRTHMGKSGEQYFGPGTRLTVT.

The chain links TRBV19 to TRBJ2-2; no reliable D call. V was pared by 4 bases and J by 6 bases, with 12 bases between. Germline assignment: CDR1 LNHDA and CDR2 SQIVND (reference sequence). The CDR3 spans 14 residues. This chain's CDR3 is CASSRRRAAGELFF. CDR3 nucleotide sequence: TGTGCCAGTAGTAGGAGAAGGGCGGCCGGGGAGCTGTTTTTT.

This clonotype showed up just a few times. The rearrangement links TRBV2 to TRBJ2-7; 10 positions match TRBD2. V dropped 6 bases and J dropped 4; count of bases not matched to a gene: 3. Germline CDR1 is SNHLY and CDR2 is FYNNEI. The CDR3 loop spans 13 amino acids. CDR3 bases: TGTGCCAGCAGGTCTAGCGGGGGATACGAGCAGTACTTC. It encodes CASRSSGGYEQYF.

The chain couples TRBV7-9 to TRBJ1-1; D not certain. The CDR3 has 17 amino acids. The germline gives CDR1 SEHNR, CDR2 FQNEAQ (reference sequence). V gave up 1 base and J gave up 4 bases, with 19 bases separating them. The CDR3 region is CASSLVGMGRLGTEAFF. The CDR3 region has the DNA TGTGCCAGCAGCTTAGTCGGCATGGGCAGACTTGGCACTGAAGCTTTCTTT. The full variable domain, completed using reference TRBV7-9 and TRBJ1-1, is DTGVSQNPRHKITKRGQNVTFRCDPISEHNRLYWYRQTLGQGPEFLTYFQNEAQLEKSRLLSDRFSAERPKGSFSTLEIQRTEQGDSAMYLCASSLVGMGRLGTEAFFGQGTRLTVV.

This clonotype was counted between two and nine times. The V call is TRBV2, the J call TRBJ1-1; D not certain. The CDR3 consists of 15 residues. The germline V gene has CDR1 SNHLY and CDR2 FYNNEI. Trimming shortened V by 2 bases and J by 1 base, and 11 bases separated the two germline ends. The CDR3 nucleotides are TGTGCCAGCAGTGAATTCTGGGGTACGAACACTGAAGCTTTCTTT. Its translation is CASSEFWGTNTEAFF.

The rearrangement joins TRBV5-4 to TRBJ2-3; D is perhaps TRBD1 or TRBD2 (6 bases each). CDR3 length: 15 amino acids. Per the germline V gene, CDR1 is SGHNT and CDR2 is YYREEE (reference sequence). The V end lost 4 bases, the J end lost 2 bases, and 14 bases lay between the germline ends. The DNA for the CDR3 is TGTGCCAGCAGCGGGGGGCCGGGTCACACAGATACGCAGTATTTT. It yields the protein CASSGGPGHTDTQYF.

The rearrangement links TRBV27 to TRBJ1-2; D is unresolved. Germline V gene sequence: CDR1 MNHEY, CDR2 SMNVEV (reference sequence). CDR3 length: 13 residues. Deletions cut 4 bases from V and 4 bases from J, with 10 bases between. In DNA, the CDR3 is TGTGCCAGCAGTTGGGTGGGCAGCTATGGCTACACCTTC. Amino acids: CASSWVGSYGYTF.

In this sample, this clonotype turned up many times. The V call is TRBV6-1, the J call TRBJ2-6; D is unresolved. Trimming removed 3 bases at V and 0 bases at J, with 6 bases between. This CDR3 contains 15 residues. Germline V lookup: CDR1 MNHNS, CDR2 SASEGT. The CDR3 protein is CASSDPDSGANVLTF. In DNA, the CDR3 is TGTGCCAGCAGTGACCCAGACTCTGGGGCCAACGTCCTGACTTTC.

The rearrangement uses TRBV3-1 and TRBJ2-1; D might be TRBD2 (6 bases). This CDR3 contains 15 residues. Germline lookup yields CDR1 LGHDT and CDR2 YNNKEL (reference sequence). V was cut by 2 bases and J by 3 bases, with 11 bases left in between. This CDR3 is CASSQTGGVYNEQFF. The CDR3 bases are TGTGCCAGCAGCCAAACTGGAGGGGTCTACAATGAGCAGTTCTTC.

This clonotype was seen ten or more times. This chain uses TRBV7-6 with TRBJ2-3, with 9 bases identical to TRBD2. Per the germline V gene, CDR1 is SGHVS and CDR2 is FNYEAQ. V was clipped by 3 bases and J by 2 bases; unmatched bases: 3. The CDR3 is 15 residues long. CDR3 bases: TGTGCCAGCAGCTTGAGCGGGGGGAACACAGATACGCAGTATTTT. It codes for CASSLSGGNTDTQYF.

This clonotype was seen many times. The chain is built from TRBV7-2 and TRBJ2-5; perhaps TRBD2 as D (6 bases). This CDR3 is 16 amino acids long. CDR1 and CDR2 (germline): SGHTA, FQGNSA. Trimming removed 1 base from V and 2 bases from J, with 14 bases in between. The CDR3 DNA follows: TGTGCCAGCAGCTTAGGTCTAGCGAGTTCTCAAGAGACCCAGTACTTC. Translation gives CASSLGLASSQETQYF.

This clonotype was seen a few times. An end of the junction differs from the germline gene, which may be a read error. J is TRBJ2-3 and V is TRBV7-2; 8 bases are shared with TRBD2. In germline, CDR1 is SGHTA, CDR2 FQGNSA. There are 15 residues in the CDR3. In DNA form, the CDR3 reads TGTGCCAGCAGCTTAGCGTGGACTAGCAGAGATACGCAGTATTTT. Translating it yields CASSLAWTSRDTQYF.

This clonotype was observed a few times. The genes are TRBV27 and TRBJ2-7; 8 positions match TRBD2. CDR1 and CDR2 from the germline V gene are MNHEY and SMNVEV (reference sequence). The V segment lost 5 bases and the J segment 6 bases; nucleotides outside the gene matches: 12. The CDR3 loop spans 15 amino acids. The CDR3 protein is CASSTLAAKSREQYF. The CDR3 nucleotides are TGTGCCAGCAGTACACTAGCGGCTAAGAGTCGCGAGCAGTACTTC.

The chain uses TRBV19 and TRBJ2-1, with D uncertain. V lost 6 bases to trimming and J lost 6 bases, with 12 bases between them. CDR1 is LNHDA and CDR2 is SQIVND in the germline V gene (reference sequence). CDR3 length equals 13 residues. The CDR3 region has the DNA TGTGCCAGTAGAAAACCCAAAATCAATGAGCAGTTCTTC. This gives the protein CASRKPKINEQFF.

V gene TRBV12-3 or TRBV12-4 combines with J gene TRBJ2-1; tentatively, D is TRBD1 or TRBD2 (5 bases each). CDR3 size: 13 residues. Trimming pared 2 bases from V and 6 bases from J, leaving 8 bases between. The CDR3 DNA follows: TGTGCCAGCAGTTTACCAGGGACCAATGAGCAGTTCTTC. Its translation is CASSLPGTNEQFF.